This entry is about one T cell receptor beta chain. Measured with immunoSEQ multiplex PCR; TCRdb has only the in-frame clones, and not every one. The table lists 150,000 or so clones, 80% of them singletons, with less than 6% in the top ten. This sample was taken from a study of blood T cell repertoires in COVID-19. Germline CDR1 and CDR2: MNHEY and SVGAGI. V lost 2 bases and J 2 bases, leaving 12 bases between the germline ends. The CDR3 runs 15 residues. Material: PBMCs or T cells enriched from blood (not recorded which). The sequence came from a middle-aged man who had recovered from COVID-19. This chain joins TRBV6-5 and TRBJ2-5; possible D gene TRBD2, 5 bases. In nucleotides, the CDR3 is TGTGCCAGCAGTTACGGGTACCTAGCTCAAGAGACCCAGTACTTC. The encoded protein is CASSYGYLAQETQYF.